Listed below are T cell receptor beta chains from one sample, sequenced in a study of beta chain features in type 1 diabetes. Repertoires were generated with immunoSEQ multiplex PCR, while TCRdb's copy carries only in-frame clones and drops some. The sample consists of approximately 600,000 clones, around 12% of them appearing once. Material: naive CD4+ T cells from blood. These receptors came from a man younger than 45 with type 1 diabetes. The CDR3 runs from the conserved cysteine through the conserved F or W. The D gene is left open where the match is weak. Some rows mark clone size as missing; the rest say once, few, many or name a class of expanded clone.

abundance	v_gene	j_gene	d_gene	CDR3aa	CDR3nt
few	TRBV5-6	TRBJ2-6	.	CASSLPNTGANVLTF	TGTGCCAGCAGCTTGCCCAATACTGGGGCCAACGTCCTGACTTTC
few	TRBV19	TRBJ1-2	.	CASSPRTEVYGYTF	TGTGCCAGTAGTCCAAGGACAGAAGTCTATGGCTACACCTTC
.	TRBV5-1	TRBJ2-3	.	CASSLASGGGPDTQYF	TGCGCCAGCAGCTTGGCCAGCGGAGGGGGTCCAGATACGCAGTATTTT
.	TRBV10-3	TRBJ1-2	.	CAISVQGGGYGYTF	TGTGCCATCAGTGTTCAGGGAGGAGGGTATGGCTACACCTTC
.	TRBV10-3	TRBJ2-2	TRBD1	CAISDTGGDTGELFF	TGTGCCATCAGTGACACAGGGGGTGACACCGGGGAGCTGTTTTTT
once	TRBV5-1	TRBJ2-6	.	CASSPGPISGANVLTF	TGCGCCAGCAGCCCCGGACCGATCTCTGGGGCCAACGTCCTGACTTTC
.	TRBV5-4	TRBJ2-1	.	CASSPTGSSYNEQFF	TGTGCCAGCAGTCCTACAGGGAGCTCCTACAATGAGCAGTTCTTC
few	TRBV19	TRBJ1-3	.	CASMVEGNTIYF	TGTGCCAGTATGGTGGAAGGAAACACCATATATTTT
few	TRBV7-2	TRBJ1-1	.	CASSLGVMRTEAFF	TGTGCCAGCAGCTTAGGGGTTATGCGCACTGAAGCTTTCTTT
.	TRBV7-9	TRBJ2-5	.	CASSLSEIQETQYF	TGTGCCAGCAGCTTGTCCGAGATCCAAGAGACCCAGTACTTC
.	TRBV7-2	TRBJ2-3	TRBD2	CATSLAGVYTDTQYF	TGTGCCACCTCCCTAGCGGGGGTTTACACAGATACGCAGTATTTT
few	TRBV30	TRBJ2-1	.	CAWTELQANNEQFF	TGTGCCTGGACCGAATTACAGGCAAACAATGAGCAGTTCTTC
few	TRBV19	TRBJ1-5	TRBD1	CASSADRVNQPQHF	TGTGCCAGTAGTGCGGACAGGGTGAATCAGCCCCAGCATTTT
.	TRBV7-2	TRBJ1-4	.	CASSLGPLGQGEKLFF	TGTGCCAGCAGCTTAGGTCCGTTGGGCCAGGGGGAAAAACTGTTTTTT
.	TRBV5-8	TRBJ2-5	.	CASSRTETQYF	TGTGCCAGCAGCCGGACGGAGACCCAGTACTTC
.	TRBV4-1	TRBJ1-4	TRBD1	CASSYRDRLEKLFF	TGCGCCAGCAGCTACCGGGACAGGCTTGAAAAACTGTTTTTT
.	TRBV30	TRBJ2-1	TRBD2	CAYSGGPSLDNEQFF	TGTGCCTACAGCGGGGGGCCCAGTTTGGACAATGAGCAGTTCTTC
few	TRBV15	TRBJ1-5	.	CATSRDLGRYSNQPQHF	TGTGCCACCAGCAGAGATCTAGGACGGTATAGCAATCAGCCCCAGCATTTT
few	TRBV6-6	TRBJ2-1	TRBD1	CASRFTGALNEQFF	TGTGCCAGCAGATTCACAGGGGCCCTCAATGAGCAGTTCTTC
few	TRBV5-6	TRBJ1-6	.	CASSPANNSPLHF	TGTGCCAGCAGCCCCGCCAATAATTCACCCCTCCACTTT
.	TRBV29-1	TRBJ2-3	TRBD2	CSVGGIGGSGVSTDTQYF	TGCAGCGTTGGGGGGATAGGAGGTAGCGGGGTAAGCACAGATACGCAGTATTTT
few	TRBV7-6	TRBJ2-3	.	CASSLVSGTDTQYF	TGTGCCAGCAGCTTGGTATCTGGCACAGATACGCAGTATTTT
.	TRBV7-9	TRBJ2-1	.	CASSLGSWNEQFF	TGTGCCAGCAGCTTAGGCAGTTGGAATGAGCAGTTCTTC
few	TRBV9	TRBJ1-2	.	CASWGSWGYGYTF	TGTGCCAGCTGGGGCTCTTGGGGATATGGCTACACCTTC
few	TRBV2	TRBJ2-3	.	CASSESRDTQYF	TGTGCCAGCAGTGAATCCCGGGATACGCAGTATTTT
.	TRBV7-7	TRBJ2-2	TRBD2	CASSRTSGNTGELFF	TGTGCTAGCAGTAGGACTAGCGGGAACACCGGGGAGCTGTTTTTT
.	TRBV7-2	TRBJ2-7	.	CASSQGGGGYEQYF	TGTGCCAGCAGTCAGGGAGGTGGTGGCTACGAGCAGTACTTC
few	TRBV27	TRBJ2-7	TRBD1	CASSFWTGLSYEQYF	TGTGCCAGCAGTTTCTGGACAGGGTTGTCCTACGAGCAGTACTTC
few	TRBV28	TRBJ1-4	.	CASSGEGLGEKLFF	TGTGCCAGCAGTGGGGAAGGCCTGGGTGAAAAACTGTTTTTT
few	TRBV19	TRBJ1-5	.	CASRQGYQSQHF	TGTGCCAGTAGACAGGGATATCAGTCCCAGCATTTT
.	TRBV7-2	TRBJ2-3	.	CASSRGHHRTDTQYF	TGTGCCAGCAGCCGGGGCCACCACCGCACAGATACGCAGTATTTT
few	TRBV6-5	TRBJ2-2	.	CASKNQGNTGELFF	TGTGCCAGCAAAAATCAGGGGAACACCGGGGAGCTGTTTTTT
few	TRBV16	TRBJ2-7	.	CASRGTGFYEQYF	TGTGCCAGCAGAGGGACTGGATTCTACGAGCAGTACTTC
.	TRBV19	TRBJ1-5	.	CASSIVKGGPLINQPQHF	TGTGCCAGTAGTATAGTGAAAGGAGGTCCGCTCATAAATCAGCCCCAGCATTTT
.	TRBV6-1	TRBJ2-5	.	CASSEALQEGKTQYF	TGTGCCAGCAGTGAAGCGCTTCAGGAGGGAAAGACCCAGTACTTC
.	TRBV5-1	TRBJ2-3	.	CASSSGVRDTQYF	TGCGCCAGCAGCTCCGGGGTGCGGGATACGCAGTATTTT
.	TRBV6-5	TRBJ2-2	.	CASREGNTGELFF	TGTGCCAGCAGGGAAGGGAACACCGGGGAGCTGTTTTTT
.	TRBV5-1	TRBJ2-1	TRBD1	CASSTAGTGINEQFF	TGCGCCAGCAGCACCGCCGGGACAGGGATCAATGAGCAGTTCTTC
.	TRBV7-2	TRBJ1-5	TRBD1	CASSLETGARQPQHF	TGTGCCAGCAGCTTAGAAACAGGGGCGCGGCAGCCCCAGCATTTT
.	TRBV19	TRBJ2-1	.	CASGDYNEQFF	TGTGCCAGTGGGGACTACAATGAGCAGTTCTTC
few	TRBV9	TRBJ1-4	.	CASSGGSAHEKLFF	TGTGCCAGCAGCGGTGGATCCGCTCATGAAAAACTGTTTTTT
.	TRBV6-6	TRBJ2-5	TRBD2	CASRFTSGGLQETQYF	TGTGCCAGCAGGTTTACTAGCGGGGGGCTCCAAGAGACCCAGTACTTC
few	TRBV27	TRBJ2-2	.	CASSPRGRMNTGELFF	TGTGCCAGCAGCCCTCGAGGGCGGATGAACACCGGGGAGCTGTTTTTT
.	TRBV10-3	TRBJ2-7	TRBD1	CAIRGQGFAYEQYF	TGTGCCATCAGGGGACAGGGGTTCGCCTACGAGCAGTACTTC
few	TRBV7-2	TRBJ1-2	.	CASTRTDYGYTF	TGTGCCAGCACCAGGACAGACTATGGCTACACCTTC
few	TRBV2	TRBJ2-1	TRBD1	CASSYRQGTPTHEQFF	TGTGCCAGCAGTTATAGACAGGGGACACCTACCCATGAGCAGTTCTTC
few	TRBV7-2	TRBJ1-1	.	CASSLPTENTEAFF	TGTGCCAGCAGCCTCCCGACTGAGAACACTGAAGCTTTCTTT
.	TRBV29-1	TRBJ1-3	.	CSAQAVGNTIYF	TGCAGCGCTCAGGCAGTCGGAAACACCATATATTTT
.	TRBV19	TRBJ2-7	.	CASSMNRGGATYEQYF	TGTGCCAGTAGTATGAACAGGGGAGGGGCTACCTACGAGCAGTACTTC
.	TRBV12-2	TRBJ2-5	.	CASRTTKTSGGTQYF	TGTGCAAGTCGCACCACAAAGACTTCCGGGGGGACCCAGTACTTC
.	TRBV15	TRBJ2-2	TRBD1	CATSREQGAIGELFF	TGTGCCACCAGCAGAGAACAGGGGGCCATCGGGGAGCTGTTTTTT
few	TRBV28	TRBJ1-5	TRBD1	CASVLGTGHQPQHF	TGTGCCAGCGTATTGGGGACAGGGCATCAGCCCCAGCATTTT
.	TRBV9	TRBJ1-4	.	CASSPDLGRASEKLFF	TGTGCCAGCAGCCCCGACCTAGGCCGGGCTAGTGAAAAACTGTTTTTT
few	TRBV11-3	TRBJ2-1	TRBD1	CASSSRTGAYNEQFF	TGTGCCAGCAGCTCCAGGACAGGGGCCTACAATGAGCAGTTCTTC
.	TRBV5-1	TRBJ1-3	TRBD1	CASSATGDSGNTIYF	TGCGCCAGCAGCGCCACAGGGGACTCTGGAAACACCATATATTTT
few	TRBV18	TRBJ2-5	TRBD1	CASSMGQGMEETQYF	TGTGCCAGCTCAATGGGACAGGGAATGGAAGAGACCCAGTACTTC
.	TRBV2	TRBJ1-1	.	CASSEFPEAFF	TGTGCCAGCAGTGAGTTTCCTGAAGCTTTCTTT